This section outlines one T cell receptor beta chain sequence together with its context. The target antigen is unknown. The source of the sample is a study of T cell responses to AZD1222 COVID-19 vaccine. Study conclusions and caveats: Dominant at 160-218 and 743-854, vaccine-associated CD4 TCRs also spanned spike. The donor group comprised mostly white British people and more females; the analysis possibly underestimated clonal diversity.

This CDR3 has 17 amino acids. Per germline, CDR1 SGHVS and CDR2 FNYEAQ. The trim removed 4 bases at V and 2 bases at J, leaving 10 bases unmatched. The method was immunoSEQ multiplex PCR; TCRdb's version includes in-frame clones alone and lacks a portion of them. The repertoire consists of 95,000 to 110,000 clones, with approximately 90% occurring once and the leading ten covering around 20%. The sequencing used peripheral blood, collected on day 0 of AZD1222 vaccination. The chain recombines TRBV7-6 with TRBJ1-4, with 7 bases lining up with TRBD1. This clonotype originated in an adult in good health. CDR3 sequence reads: CASSSQGMGSTNEKLFF. The CDR3 DNA follows: TGTGCCAGCAGCTCACAGGGGATGGGAAGTACTAATGAAAAACTGTTTTTT.